A selection of T cell receptor beta chains follows, all from one sample in a study of cytomegalovirus exposure and HLA in healthy donors. Sequenced by immunoSEQ multiplex PCR; TCRdb stores in-frame clones only, minus some. Of under 140,000 clones in the sample, less than 85% were seen once. The specimen was PBMCs. These receptors all come from a man in his thirties or forties in good health and CMV-seropositive. Both conserved end residues are part of each CDR3. Fields, in order: D gene, V gene, clone size, J gene, CDR3 protein, CDR3 DNA. A D gene is named only where the DNA matches it firmly. Clone size is shown for a subset of rows, as once, few, many or a class of expanded clone.

>TRBD1|TRBV19|.|TRBJ1-1
CASQTGQNTEAFF
TGTGCCAGTCAGACAGGGCAGAACACTGAAGCTTTCTTT
>TRBD1|TRBV11-2|.|TRBJ2-1
CASSLTGSSYNEQFF
TGTGCCAGCAGCCTGACAGGGAGCTCCTACAATGAGCAGTTCTTC
>.|TRBV29-1|.|TRBJ2-3
CSVAGGATDTQYF
TGCAGCGTTGCGGGGGGCGCCACAGATACGCAGTATTTT
>.|TRBV30|.|TRBJ2-1
CAWSGQSYNEQFF
TGTGCCTGGTCCGGACAGTCCTACAATGAGCAGTTCTTC
>.|TRBV6-5|.|TRBJ1-5
CASRGSGASNQPQHF
TGTGCCAGCAGGGGCTCAGGGGCCAGCAATCAGCCCCAGCATTTT
>.|TRBV7-2|.|TRBJ1-5
CASSFTTGPLSNQPQHF
TGTGCCAGCAGCTTTACAACAGGGCCGTTAAGCAATCAGCCCCAGCATTTT
>.|TRBV9|.|TRBJ2-4
CASSVGGGGSPNIQYF
TGTGCCAGCAGCGTAGGAGGGGGGGGCTCCCCAAACATTCAGTACTTC
>.|TRBV19|.|TRBJ2-3
CASSGGGATQYF
TGTGCCAGTAGTGGAGGAGGGGCCACGCAGTATTTT
>TRBD1|TRBV13|once|TRBJ2-2
CASSQGQAPNTGELFF
TGTGCCAGCAGCCAGGGACAGGCCCCGAACACCGGGGAGCTGTTTTTT
>TRBD1|TRBV9|.|TRBJ2-1
CASSVGTGSVEQFF
TGTGCCAGCAGCGTAGGGACAGGCTCAGTTGAGCAGTTCTTC
>TRBD1|TRBV6-5|.|TRBJ1-4
CASSYRTGKNEKLFF
TGTGCCAGCAGTTACAGGACAGGGAAGAATGAAAAACTGTTTTTT
>.|TRBV4-3|.|TRBJ1-1
CASSQAEGFMNTEAFF
TGCGCCAGCAGCCAAGCGGAGGGGTTCATGAACACTGAAGCTTTCTTT
>TRBD2|TRBV9|.|TRBJ2-5
CASTPTGGSGGGETQYF
TGTGCCAGCACCCCCACCGGCGGTAGCGGGGGTGGGGAGACCCAGTACTTC
>.|TRBV6-5|.|TRBJ1-1
CASSYVWGGGTEAFF
TGTGCCAGCAGTTACGTCTGGGGAGGTGGCACTGAAGCTTTCTTT